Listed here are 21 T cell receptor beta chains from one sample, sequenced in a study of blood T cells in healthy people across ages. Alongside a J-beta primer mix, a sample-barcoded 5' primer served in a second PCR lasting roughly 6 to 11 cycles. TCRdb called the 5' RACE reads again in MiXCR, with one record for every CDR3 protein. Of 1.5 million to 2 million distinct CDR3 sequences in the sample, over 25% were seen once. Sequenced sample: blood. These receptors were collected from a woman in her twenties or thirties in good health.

CDR3 nucleotides: TGCAGCGTTGAAAAGGGAGTAGGGTACAATGAGCAGTTCTTC. As protein: CSVEKGVGYNEQFF. V usage is TRBV29-1 and J usage is TRBJ2-1; D is possibly TRBD2 (5 bases). CDR1 is SQVTM, CDR2 ANQGSEA, per germline. The CDR3 spans 14 residues. V was shortened by 2 bases and J by 4 bases, with 12 bases between the two germline ends.

CDR3 protein: CSVEDPGSRNTGELFF. CDR3 coding DNA: TGCAGCGTTGAAGATCCCGGGAGTAGGAACACCGGGGAGCTGTTTTTT. The chain has TRBV29-1 and TRBJ2-2; TRBD2 might be the D (6 bases). Trimming took 0 bases from V and 1 from J, leaving 12 bases between them. In germline, CDR1 is SQVTM, CDR2 ANQGSEA. The CDR3 is 16 residues long.

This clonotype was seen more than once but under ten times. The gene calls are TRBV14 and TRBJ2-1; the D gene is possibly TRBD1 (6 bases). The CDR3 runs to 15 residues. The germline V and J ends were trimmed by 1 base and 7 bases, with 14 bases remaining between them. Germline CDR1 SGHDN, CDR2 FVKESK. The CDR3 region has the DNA TGTGCCAGCAGCCAAGTAGGTGGACAGATTAATGAGCAGTTCTTC. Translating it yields CASSQVGGQINEQFF.

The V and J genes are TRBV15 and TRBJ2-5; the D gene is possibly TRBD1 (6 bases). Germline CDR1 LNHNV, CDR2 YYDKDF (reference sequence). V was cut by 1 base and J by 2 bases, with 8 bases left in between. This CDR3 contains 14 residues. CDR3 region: CATSRGTEQETQYF. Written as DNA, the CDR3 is TGTGCCACCAGCAGAGGGACAGAGCAAGAGACCCAGTACTTC.

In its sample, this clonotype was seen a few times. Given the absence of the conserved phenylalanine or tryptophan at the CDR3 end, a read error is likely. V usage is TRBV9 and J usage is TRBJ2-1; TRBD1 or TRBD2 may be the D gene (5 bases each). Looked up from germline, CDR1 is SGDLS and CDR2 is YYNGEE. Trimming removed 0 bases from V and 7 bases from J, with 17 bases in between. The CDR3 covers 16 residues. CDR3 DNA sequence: TGTGCCAGCAGCGTAGCTACGGGACCCCTGACGAATGAGCAGTTCTTA. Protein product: CASSVATGPLTNEQFL.

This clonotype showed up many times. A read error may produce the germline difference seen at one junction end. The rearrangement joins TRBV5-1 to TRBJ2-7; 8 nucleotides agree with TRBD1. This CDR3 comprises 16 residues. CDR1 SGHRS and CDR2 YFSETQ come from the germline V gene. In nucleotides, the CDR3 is TGTGCCAGCAGCTTAGCCGGGACAGGAAGCTCCTACGAGCAGTACTTC. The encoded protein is CASSLAGTGSSYEQYF. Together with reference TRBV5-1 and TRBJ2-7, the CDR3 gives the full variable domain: KAGVTQTPRYLIKTRGQQVTLSCSPISGHRSVSWYQQTPGQGLQFLFEYFSETQRNKGNFPGRFSGRQFSNSRSEMNVSTLELGDSALYLCASSLAGTGSSYEQYFGPGTRLTVT.

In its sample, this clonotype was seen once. CDR3 sequence: CAISAPTYTEAFF. Written as DNA, the CDR3 is TGTGCCATCAGTGCCCCCACCTACACTGAAGCTTTCTTT. V is TRBV10-3 and J is TRBJ1-1; D not certain. CDR3 length: 13 amino acids. The V gene lost 4 bases and the J gene lost 3 bases, with 9 bases spanning the gap. The germline V gene encodes CDR1 ENHRY and CDR2 SYGVKD.

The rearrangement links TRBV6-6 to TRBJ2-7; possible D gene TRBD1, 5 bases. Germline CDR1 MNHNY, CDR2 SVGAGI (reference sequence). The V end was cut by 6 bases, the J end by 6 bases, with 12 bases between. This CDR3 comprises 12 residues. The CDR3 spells CASSRGHGEQYF. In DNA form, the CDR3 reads TGTGCCAGCAGCCGCGGACACGGCGAGCAGTACTTC.

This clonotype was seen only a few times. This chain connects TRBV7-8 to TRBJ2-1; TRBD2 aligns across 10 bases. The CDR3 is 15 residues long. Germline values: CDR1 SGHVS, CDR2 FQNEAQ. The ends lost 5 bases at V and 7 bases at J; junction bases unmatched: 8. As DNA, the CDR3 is TGTGCCAGCAGCCCGATTAGCGGGAGGTCGAATGAGCAGTTCTTC. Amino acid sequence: CASSPISGRSNEQFF.

CDR3 residues: CSARDSSRTDTQYF. Here the CDR3 DNA reads TGCAGTGCTAGAGACTCTAGCCGCACAGATACGCAGTATTTT. The rearrangement uses TRBV20-1 and TRBJ2-3; TRBD2 is a possible D gene (5 bases). The V end was cut by 0 bases, the J end by 1 base, with 8 bases between. This CDR3 is built from 14 residues. The germline V gene encodes CDR1 DFQATT and CDR2 SNEGSKA (reference sequence).

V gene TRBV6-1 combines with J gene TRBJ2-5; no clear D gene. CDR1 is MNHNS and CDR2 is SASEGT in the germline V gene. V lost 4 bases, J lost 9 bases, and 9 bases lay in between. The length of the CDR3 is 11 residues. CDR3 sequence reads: CASSGAGPQYF. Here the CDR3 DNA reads TGTGCCAGCAGTGGGGCAGGCCCCCAGTACTTC.

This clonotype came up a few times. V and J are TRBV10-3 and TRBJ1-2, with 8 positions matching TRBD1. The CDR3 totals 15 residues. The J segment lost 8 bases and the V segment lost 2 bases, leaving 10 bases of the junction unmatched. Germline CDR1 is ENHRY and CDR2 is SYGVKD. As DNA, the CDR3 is TGTGCCATCAGTGAGCCACAGGGGGGCTTTGGGGGCTACACCTTC. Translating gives CAISEPQGGFGGYTF.

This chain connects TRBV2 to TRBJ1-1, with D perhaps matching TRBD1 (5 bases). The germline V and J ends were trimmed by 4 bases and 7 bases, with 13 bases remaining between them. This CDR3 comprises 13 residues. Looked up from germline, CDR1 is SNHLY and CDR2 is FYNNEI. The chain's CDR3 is CASSGWDAYEAFF. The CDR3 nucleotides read TGTGCCAGCAGTGGCTGGGACGCCTATGAAGCTTTCTTT.

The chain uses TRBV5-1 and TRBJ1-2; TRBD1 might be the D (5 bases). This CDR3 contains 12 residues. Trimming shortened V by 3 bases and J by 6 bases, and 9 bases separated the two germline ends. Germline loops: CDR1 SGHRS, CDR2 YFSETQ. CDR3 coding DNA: TGCGCCAGCAGCTCGGACATTCATGGCTACACCTTC. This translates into CASSSDIHGYTF.

The DNA of the CDR3 is TGTGCCAGCAGTCCGTGGACTAGCGGAACTGCTGGGACCCAGTACTTC. Translation: CASSPWTSGTAGTQYF. The chain combines TRBV12-3 or TRBV12-4 with TRBJ2-5; 10 bases agree with TRBD2. The CDR3 loop spans 16 amino acids. Trimming at V came to 5 bases and at J to 7 bases, leaving 13 bases not matched to a gene.

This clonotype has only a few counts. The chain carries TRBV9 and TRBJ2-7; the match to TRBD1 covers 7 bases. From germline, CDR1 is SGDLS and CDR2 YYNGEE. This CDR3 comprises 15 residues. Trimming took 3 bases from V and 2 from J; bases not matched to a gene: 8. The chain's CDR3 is CASSERTGTAYEQYF. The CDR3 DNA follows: TGTGCCAGCAGCGAAAGAACCGGGACAGCCTACGAGCAGTACTTC.

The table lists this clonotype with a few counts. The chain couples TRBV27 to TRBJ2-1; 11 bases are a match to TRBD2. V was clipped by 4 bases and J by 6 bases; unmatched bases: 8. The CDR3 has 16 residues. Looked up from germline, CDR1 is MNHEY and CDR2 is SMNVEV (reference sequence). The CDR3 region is CASSSLGLAVANEQFF. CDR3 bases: TGTGCCAGCAGTTCCCTGGGACTAGCGGTGGCCAATGAGCAGTTCTTC.

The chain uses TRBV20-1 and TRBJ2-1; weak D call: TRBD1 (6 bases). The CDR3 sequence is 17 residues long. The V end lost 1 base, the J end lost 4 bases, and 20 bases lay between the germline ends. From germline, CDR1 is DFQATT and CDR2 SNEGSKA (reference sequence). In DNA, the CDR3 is TGCAGTGCTAGAGGCATCCCCGCAGGGGCCCTTTACAATGAGCAGTTCTTC. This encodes CSARGIPAGALYNEQFF.

The CDR3: CASSFASGGEKLFF. The CDR3 nucleotides are TGTGCCAGTAGTTTTGCATCGGGGGGTGAAAAACTGTTTTTT. The V call is TRBV19, the J call TRBJ1-4; the D gene is possibly TRBD1 (5 bases). CDR3 length equals 14 residues. The germline gives CDR1 LNHDA, CDR2 SQIVND (reference sequence). Trimming stripped 5 bases from V and 7 bases from J, with 14 bases between.

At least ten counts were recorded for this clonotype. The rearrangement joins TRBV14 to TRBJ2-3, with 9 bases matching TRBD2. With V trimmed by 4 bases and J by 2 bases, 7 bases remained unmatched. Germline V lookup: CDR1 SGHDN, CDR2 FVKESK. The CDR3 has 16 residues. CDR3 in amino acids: CASSRLGLASTDTQYF. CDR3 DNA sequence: TGTGCCAGCAGCCGACTCGGACTAGCGTCCACAGATACGCAGTATTTT.

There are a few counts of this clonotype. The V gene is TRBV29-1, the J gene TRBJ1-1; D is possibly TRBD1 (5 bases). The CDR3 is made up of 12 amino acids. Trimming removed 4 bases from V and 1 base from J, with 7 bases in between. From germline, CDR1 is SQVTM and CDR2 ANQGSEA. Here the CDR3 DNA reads TGCAGCGTTGGGGGGGAGAACACTGAAGCTTTCTTT. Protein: CSVGGENTEAFF.